The 8 T cell receptor beta chains presented below share a single source sample, sequenced in a study of blood T cell repertoires in COVID-19. Sequencing was performed with immunoSEQ multiplex PCR; in TCRdb, only in-frame clones are kept and a portion is missing. The repertoire includes tens of thousands of clones, around 86% of them detected once, and more than 15% sits in the top ten. The specimen was peripheral blood. These TCRs come from a man aged 35 to 55 with COVID-19, enrolled during active disease.

The J gene is TRBJ1-1, the V gene TRBV7-9; tentative D call: TRBD1 (5 bases). The CDR3 length is 14 residues. V was clipped by 5 bases and J by 6 bases, with 16 bases between them. From germline, CDR1 is SEHNR and CDR2 FQNEAQ (reference sequence). In DNA, the CDR3 is TGTGCCAGCAGCACGGGACTTGGTCCAGCTGAAGCTTTCTTT. This encodes CASSTGLGPAEAFF.

The genes are TRBV3-1 (or the pseudogene TRBV3-2) and TRBJ2-2, with 7 bases lining up with TRBD2. Trimming cost V 4 bases and J 4 bases; bases outside gene matches: 0. The CDR3 is 13 amino acids. The germline V gene encodes CDR1 LGHDT and CDR2 YNNKEL (reference sequence). CDR3 DNA: TGTGCCAGCAGCCTAGCGGGCACCGGGGAGCTGTTTTTT. Encoded protein: CASSLAGTGELFF.

The CDR3 is CASMRDRGLAEAFF. For the CDR3, the DNA is TGTGCCAGTATGCGGGACAGGGGTTTAGCTGAAGCTTTCTTT. This chain joins TRBV19 and TRBJ1-1; TRBD1 matches at 10 bases. This CDR3 spans 14 amino acids. Per germline, CDR1 LNHDA and CDR2 SQIVND (reference sequence). Trimming at V came to 7 bases and at J to 6 bases, leaving 8 bases not matched to a gene.

The CDR3 DNA follows: TGCGCCAGCAGCCCCGGGACTCCGGTTAATTGGGCCCAGTACTTC. Translated: CASSPGTPVNWAQYF. This chain links TRBV5-1 with TRBJ2-5; perhaps TRBD2 as D (6 bases). The V and J ends lost 4 bases and 9 bases respectively, with 22 bases between them. The CDR3 is 15 residues long. CDR1 is SGHRS and CDR2 is YFSETQ in the germline V gene.

The rearrangement links TRBV20-1 to TRBJ1-6; D is uncertain. Trimming removed 3 bases at V and 5 bases at J, with 14 bases between. The CDR3 length is 15 residues. Germline V gene lookup returns CDR1 DFQATT and CDR2 SNEGSKA (reference sequence). The CDR3, as DNA: TGCAGTGCTAGTAGCCGGGGTGAGCATAATTCACCCCTCCACTTT. This codes for CSASSRGEHNSPLHF.

The chain links TRBV6-5 to TRBJ1-6; perhaps TRBD1 as D (6 bases). Germline-derived CDR1 and CDR2 are MNHEY and SVGAGI. This CDR3 has 14 residues. The V and J ends lost 5 bases and 7 bases respectively, with 12 bases between them. The CDR3 DNA reads as TGTGCCAGCAGTCCCTGGGACATCAATTCACCCCTCCACTTT. As protein: CASSPWDINSPLHF.

The chain employs TRBV7-2 and TRBJ2-7; 7 nucleotides align to TRBD2. In germline, CDR1 is SGHTA, CDR2 FQGNSA. The CDR3 contains 12 residues. V lost 6 bases, J lost 7 bases, and 6 bases stayed unmatched. The CDR3 sequence: CASSRQGGEQYF. In DNA, the CDR3 is TGTGCCAGCAGTCGCCAGGGAGGGGAGCAGTACTTC.

This rearrangement joins TRBV3-1 (or the pseudogene TRBV3-2) to TRBJ1-2; possibly TRBD1 for D (5 bases). Germline loops: CDR1 LGHDT, CDR2 YNNKEL (reference sequence). V lost 0 bases and J 3 bases, leaving 11 bases between the germline ends. This CDR3 spans 15 amino acids. CDR3 bases: TGTGCCAGCAGCCAAGATACGGGGGTTTACTATGGCTACACCTTC. It is translated as CASSQDTGVYYGYTF.